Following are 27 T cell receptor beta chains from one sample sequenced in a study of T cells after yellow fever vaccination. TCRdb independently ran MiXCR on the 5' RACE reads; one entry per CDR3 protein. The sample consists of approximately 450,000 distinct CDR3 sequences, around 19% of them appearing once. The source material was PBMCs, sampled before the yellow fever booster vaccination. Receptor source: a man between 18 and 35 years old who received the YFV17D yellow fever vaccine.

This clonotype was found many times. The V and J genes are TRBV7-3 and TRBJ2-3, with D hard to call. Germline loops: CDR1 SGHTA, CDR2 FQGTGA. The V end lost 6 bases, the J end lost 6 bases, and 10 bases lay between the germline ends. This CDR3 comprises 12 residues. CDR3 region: CASSLTSDTQYF. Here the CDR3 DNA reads TGTGCCAGCAGTCTCACGTCGGATACGCAGTATTTT.

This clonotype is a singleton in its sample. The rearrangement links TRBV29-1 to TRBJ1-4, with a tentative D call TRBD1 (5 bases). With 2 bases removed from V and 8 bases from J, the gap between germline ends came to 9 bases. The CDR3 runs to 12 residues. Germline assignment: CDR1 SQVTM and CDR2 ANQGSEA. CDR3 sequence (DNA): TGCAGCGTTGAAACGGCAGGGGAAAAACTGTTTTTT. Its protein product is CSVETAGEKLFF.

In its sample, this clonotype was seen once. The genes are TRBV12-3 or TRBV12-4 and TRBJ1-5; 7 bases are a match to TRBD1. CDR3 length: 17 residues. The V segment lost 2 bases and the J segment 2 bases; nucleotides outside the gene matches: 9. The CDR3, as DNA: TGTGCCAGCAGTTTAAGTCGAGGGCAGGGGGGCAATCAGCCCCAGCATTTT. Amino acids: CASSLSRGQGGNQPQHF.

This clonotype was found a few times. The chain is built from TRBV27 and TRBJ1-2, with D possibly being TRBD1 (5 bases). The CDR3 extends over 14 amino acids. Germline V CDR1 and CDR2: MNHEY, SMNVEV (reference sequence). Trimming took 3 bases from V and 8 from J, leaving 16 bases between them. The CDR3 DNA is TGTGCCAGCAGTTTTGGGCAGGGCGGAGTGGGCTACACCTTC. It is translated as CASSFGQGGVGYTF.

The CDR3 here is CASSAADRSGNTIYF. In nucleotides, the CDR3 is TGTGCCAGCAGTGCCGCCGACAGGTCTGGAAACACCATATATTTT. V and J are TRBV12-3 or TRBV12-4 and TRBJ1-3; possible D gene TRBD1, 6 bases. Trimming shortened V by 5 bases and J by 1 base, and 12 bases separated the two germline ends. The CDR3 covers 15 residues.

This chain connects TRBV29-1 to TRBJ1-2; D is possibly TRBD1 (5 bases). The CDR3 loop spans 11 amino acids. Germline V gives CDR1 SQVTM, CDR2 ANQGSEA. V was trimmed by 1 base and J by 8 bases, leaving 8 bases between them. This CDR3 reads CSVEVGAGYTF. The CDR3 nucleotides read TGCAGCGTTGAAGTCGGGGCCGGCTACACCTTC.

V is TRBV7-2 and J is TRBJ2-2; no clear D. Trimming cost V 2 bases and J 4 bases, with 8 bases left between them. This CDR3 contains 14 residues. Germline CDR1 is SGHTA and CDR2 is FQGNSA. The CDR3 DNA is TGTGCCAGCAGCTTATCGGTGGGCACCGGGGAGCTGTTTTTT. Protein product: CASSLSVGTGELFF.

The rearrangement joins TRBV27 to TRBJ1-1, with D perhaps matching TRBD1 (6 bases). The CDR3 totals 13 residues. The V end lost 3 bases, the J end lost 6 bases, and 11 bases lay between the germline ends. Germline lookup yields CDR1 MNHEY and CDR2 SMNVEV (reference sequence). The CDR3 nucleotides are TGTGCCAGCAGTTTCCAACAGGGTTCTGAAGCTTTCTTT. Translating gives CASSFQQGSEAFF.

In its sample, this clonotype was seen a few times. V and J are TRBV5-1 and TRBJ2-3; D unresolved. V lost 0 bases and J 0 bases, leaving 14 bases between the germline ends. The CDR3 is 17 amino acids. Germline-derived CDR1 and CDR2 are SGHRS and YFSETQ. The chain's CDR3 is CASSLARTAYSTDTQYF. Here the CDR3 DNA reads TGCGCCAGCAGCTTGGCGCGGACGGCTTACAGCACAGATACGCAGTATTTT.

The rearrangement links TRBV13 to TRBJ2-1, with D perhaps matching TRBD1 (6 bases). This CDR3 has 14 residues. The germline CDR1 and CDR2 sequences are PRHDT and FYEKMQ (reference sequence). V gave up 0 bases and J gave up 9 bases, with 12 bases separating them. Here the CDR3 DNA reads TGTGCCAGCAGCTTAGGACAGGGTATCGGTGAGCAGTTCTTC. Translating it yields CASSLGQGIGEQFF. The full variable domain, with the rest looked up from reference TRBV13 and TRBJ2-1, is AAGVIQSPRHLIKEKRETATLKCYPIPRHDTVYWYQQGPGQDPQFLISFYEKMQSDKGSIPDRFSAQQFSDYHSELNMSSLELGDSALYFCASSLGQGIGEQFFGPGTRLTVL.

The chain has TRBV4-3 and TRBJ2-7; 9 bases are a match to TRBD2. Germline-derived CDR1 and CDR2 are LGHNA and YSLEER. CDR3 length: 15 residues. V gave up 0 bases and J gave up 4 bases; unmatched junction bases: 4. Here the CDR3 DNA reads TGCGCCAGCAGCCAAGATCCAGCGGGGGGTTACGAGCAGTACTTC. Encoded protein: CASSQDPAGGYEQYF.

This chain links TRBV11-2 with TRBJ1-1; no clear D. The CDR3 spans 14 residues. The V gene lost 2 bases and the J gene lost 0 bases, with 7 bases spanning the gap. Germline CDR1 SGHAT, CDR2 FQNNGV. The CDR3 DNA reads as TGTGCCAGCAGCTTAAGTGTCGTGAACACTGAAGCTTTCTTT. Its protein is CASSLSVVNTEAFF.

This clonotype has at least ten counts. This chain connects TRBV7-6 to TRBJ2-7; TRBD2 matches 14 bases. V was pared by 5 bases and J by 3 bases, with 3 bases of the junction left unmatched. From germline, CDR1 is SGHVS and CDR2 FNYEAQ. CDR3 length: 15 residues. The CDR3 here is CASSAGTSGSYEQYF. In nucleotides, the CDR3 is TGTGCCAGCAGCGCCGGGACTAGCGGGAGCTACGAGCAGTACTTC.

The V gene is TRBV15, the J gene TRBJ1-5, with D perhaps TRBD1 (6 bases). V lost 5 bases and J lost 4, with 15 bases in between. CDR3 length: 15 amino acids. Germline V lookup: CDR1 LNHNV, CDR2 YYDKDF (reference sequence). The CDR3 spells CATSYQTGENQPQHF. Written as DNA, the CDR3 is TGTGCCACCAGCTACCAGACAGGCGAGAATCAGCCCCAGCATTTT. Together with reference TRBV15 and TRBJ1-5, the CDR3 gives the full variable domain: DAMVIQNPRYQVTQFGKPVTLSCSQTLNHNVMYWYQQKSSQAPKLLFHYYDKDFNNEADTPDNFQSRRPNTSFCFLDIRSPGLGDTAMYLCATSYQTGENQPQHFGDGTRLSIL.

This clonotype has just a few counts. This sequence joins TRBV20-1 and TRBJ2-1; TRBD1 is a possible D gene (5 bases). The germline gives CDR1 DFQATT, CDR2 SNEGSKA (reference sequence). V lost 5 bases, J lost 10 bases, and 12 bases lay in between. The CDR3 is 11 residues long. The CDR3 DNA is TGCAGTGCTCTCTCAGCAGGGGAGCAGTTCTTC. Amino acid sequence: CSALSAGEQFF.

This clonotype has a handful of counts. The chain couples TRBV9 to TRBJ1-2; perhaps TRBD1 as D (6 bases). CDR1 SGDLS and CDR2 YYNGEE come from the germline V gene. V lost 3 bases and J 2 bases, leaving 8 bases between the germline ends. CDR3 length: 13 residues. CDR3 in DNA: TGTGCCAGCAGCGCAGGGGCGAACTATGGCTACACCTTC. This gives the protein CASSAGANYGYTF.

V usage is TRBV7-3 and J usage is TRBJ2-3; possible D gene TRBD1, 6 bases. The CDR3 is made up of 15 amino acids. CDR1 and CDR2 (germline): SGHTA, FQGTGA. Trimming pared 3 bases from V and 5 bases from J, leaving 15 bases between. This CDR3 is CASSFLPGAGDTQYF. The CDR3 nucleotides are TGTGCCAGCAGCTTCTTACCAGGGGCCGGAGATACGCAGTATTTT.

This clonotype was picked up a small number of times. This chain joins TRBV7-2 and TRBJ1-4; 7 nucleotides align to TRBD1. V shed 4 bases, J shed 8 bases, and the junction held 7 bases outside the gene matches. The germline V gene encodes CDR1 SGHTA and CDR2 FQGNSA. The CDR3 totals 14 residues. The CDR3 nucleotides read TGTGCCAGCAGCTCACAGGGGTTGGGAGAAAAACTGTTTTTT. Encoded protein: CASSSQGLGEKLFF.

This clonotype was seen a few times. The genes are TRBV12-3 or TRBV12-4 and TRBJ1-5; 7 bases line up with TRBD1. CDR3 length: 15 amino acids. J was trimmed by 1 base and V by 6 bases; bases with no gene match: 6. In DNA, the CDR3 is TGTGCCAGCAGAGCAGGGGGGGTAAGCAATCAGCCCCAGCATTTT. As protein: CASRAGGVSNQPQHF.

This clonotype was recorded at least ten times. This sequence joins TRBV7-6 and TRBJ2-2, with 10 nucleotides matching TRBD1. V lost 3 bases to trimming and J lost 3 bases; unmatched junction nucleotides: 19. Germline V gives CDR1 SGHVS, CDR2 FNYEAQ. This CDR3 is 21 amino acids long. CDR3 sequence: CASSFLAPGQGQSSYTGELFF. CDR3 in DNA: TGTGCCAGCAGCTTTCTAGCTCCGGGACAGGGGCAATCAAGTTACACCGGGGAGCTGTTTTTT.

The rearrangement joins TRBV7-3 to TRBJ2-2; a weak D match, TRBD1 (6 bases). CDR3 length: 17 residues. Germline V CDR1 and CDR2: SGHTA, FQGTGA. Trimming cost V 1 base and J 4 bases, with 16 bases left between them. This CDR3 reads CASSLSPSGVGTGELFF. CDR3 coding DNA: TGTGCCAGCAGCTTAAGTCCCTCAGGGGTGGGCACCGGGGAGCTGTTTTTT.

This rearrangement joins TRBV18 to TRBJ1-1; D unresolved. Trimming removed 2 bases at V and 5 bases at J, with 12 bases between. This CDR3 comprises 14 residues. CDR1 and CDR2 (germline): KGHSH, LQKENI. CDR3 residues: CASSPGVVGTEAFF. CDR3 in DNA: TGTGCCAGCTCACCAGGGGTAGTGGGGACTGAAGCTTTCTTT.

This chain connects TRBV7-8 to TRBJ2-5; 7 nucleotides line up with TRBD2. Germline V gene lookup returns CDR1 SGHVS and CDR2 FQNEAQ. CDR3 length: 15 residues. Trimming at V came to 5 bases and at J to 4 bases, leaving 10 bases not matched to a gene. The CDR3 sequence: CASSLLAVLRETQYF. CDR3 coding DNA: TGTGCCAGCAGCCTTCTAGCGGTTTTACGAGAGACCCAGTACTTC.

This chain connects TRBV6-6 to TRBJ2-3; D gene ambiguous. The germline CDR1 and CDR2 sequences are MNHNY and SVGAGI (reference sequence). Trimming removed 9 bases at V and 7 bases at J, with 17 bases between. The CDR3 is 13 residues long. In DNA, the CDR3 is TGTGCCAGTCTTGACCTGAGAACAAATACGCAGTATTTT. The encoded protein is CASLDLRTNTQYF.

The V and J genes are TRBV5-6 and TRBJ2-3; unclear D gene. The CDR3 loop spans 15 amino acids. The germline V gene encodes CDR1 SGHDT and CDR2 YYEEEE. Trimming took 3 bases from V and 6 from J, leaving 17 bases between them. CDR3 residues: CASSWLDLGWDTQYF. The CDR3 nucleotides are TGTGCCAGCAGCTGGCTAGATCTTGGGTGGGATACGCAGTATTTT.

CDR3 nucleotide sequence: TGTGCCAGCAGTTTCGGGCGGGGAGGTAGCACAGATACGCAGTATTTT. It is translated as CASSFGRGGSTDTQYF. This chain connects TRBV28 to TRBJ2-3; D possibly corresponds to TRBD2 (6 bases). The CDR3 consists of 16 residues. CDR1 and CDR2 (germline): MDHEN, SYDVKM. V lost 3 bases to trimming and J lost 0 bases, with 13 bases between them.

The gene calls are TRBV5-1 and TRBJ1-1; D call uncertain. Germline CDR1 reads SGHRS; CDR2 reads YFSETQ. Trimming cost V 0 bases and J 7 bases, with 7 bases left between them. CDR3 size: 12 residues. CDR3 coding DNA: TGCGCCAGCAGCTTGGGGGAATATGAAGCTTTCTTT. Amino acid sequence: CASSLGEYEAFF.